Listed below are T cell receptor beta chains from one sample, sequenced in a study of blood T cell repertoires in COVID-19. Method: immunoSEQ multiplex PCR; TCRdb's copy keeps in-frame clones and lacks some. The profile shows around 100,000 clones, around four fifths of them singletons. Sample: peripheral blood. These receptors were taken from a woman in her 70s with acute or convalescent COVID-19. The CDR3 runs from the conserved cysteine through the conserved F or W. The D gene is left open where the match is weak. A clone size is listed for some rows: how often the clone was seen (once, few, many), or a class if it is expanded.

>TRBJ1-3|TRBV14|-|-
CASSQARTASGNTIYF
TGTGCCAGCAGCCAAGCCCGGACAGCCTCTGGAAACACCATATATTTT
>TRBJ1-5|TRBV5-1|-|-
CASSEGERQPQHF
TGCGCCAGCAGCGAAGGTGAGCGTCAGCCCCAGCATTTT
>TRBJ1-2|TRBV19|-|-
CASSPPPGDTGPGYTF
TGTGCCAGTAGTCCACCGCCCGGGGACACAGGGCCTGGCTACACCTTC
>TRBJ1-2|TRBV3-1/TRBV3-2|TRBD1|-
CASSPVTGHGYTF
TGTGCCAGCAGCCCCGTGACAGGGCATGGCTACACCTTC
>TRBJ2-1|TRBV19|TRBD1|-
CAGGTGIGYEQFF
TGTGCCGGCGGGACAGGGATTGGTTATGAGCAGTTCTTC
>TRBJ2-1|TRBV7-2|TRBD2|-
CASGSGAFSYNEQFF
TGTGCCAGCGGTAGCGGGGCATTTTCCTACAATGAGCAGTTCTTC
>TRBJ1-4|TRBV28|-|-
CASSLTGVQLFF
TGTGCCAGCAGTCTAACGGGGGTTCAACTGTTTTTT
>TRBJ2-1|TRBV6-5|-|-
CANRQVTGNEQFF
TGTGCCAACAGACAGGTGACTGGCAATGAGCAGTTCTTC
>TRBJ1-2|TRBV5-1|-|-
CASSLAAADGYTF
TGCGCCAGCAGCTTGGCAGCAGCGGATGGCTACACCTTC
>TRBJ1-1|TRBV6-5|-|-
CASSYILGNTEAFF
TGTGCCAGCAGTTACATACTCGGGAACACTGAAGCTTTCTTT
>TRBJ2-1|TRBV5-1|-|once
CASRQDSYNEQFF
TGCGCCAGCAGGCAGGACAGTTACAATGAGCAGTTCTTC
>TRBJ1-2|TRBV5-6|-|-
CASSLTANYGYTF
TGTGCCAGCAGCTTGACAGCTAACTATGGCTACACCTTC
>TRBJ2-3|TRBV5-4|-|once
CASSLRGWADTQYF
TGTGCCAGCAGCCTCCGGGGGTGGGCAGATACGCAGTATTTT
>TRBJ2-5|TRBV11-2|-|-
CASSSGMQRETQYF
TGTGCCAGCAGCTCCGGGATGCAACGGGAGACCCAGTACTTC
>TRBJ1-1|TRBV3-1/TRBV3-2|-|-
CASSQFLNTEAFF
TGTGCCAGCAGCCAATTCTTGAACACTGAAGCTTTCTTT
>TRBJ2-7|TRBV11-2|TRBD1|-
CASSVTGRVNSEYF
TGTGCCAGCAGCGTGACAGGGCGGGTGAATTCTGAGTACTTC
>TRBJ1-1|TRBV12-5|-|few
CASGLVPVTEAFF
TGTGCTAGTGGTTTGGTCCCAGTCACTGAAGCTTTCTTT
>TRBJ2-2|TRBV10-2|TRBD1|few
CASSRDRGLGGELFF
TGCGCCAGCAGTCGGGACAGGGGGCTAGGCGGGGAGCTGTTTTTT
>TRBJ1-1|TRBV12-3/TRBV12-4|-|-
CASTFRRGGTAFF
TGTGCCAGCACCTTTCGAAGGGGGGGCACAGCTTTCTTT
>TRBJ2-3|TRBV5-6|-|-
CASSSRTVGDTQYF
TGTGCCAGCAGCTCCCGGACAGTGGGAGATACGCAGTATTTT
>TRBJ1-5|TRBV19|TRBD1|-
CASSIGGDRTPPQHF
TGTGCCAGTAGCATAGGAGGGGACAGAACGCCGCCCCAGCATTTT
>TRBJ2-7|TRBV21-1|-|-
CASSKYARIHEQYF
TGTGCCAGCAGCAAATATGCCAGGATCCACGAGCAGTACTTC
>TRBJ2-3|TRBV3-1/TRBV3-2|-|-
CASSQIGGGPDTQYF
TGTGCCAGCAGCCAAATCGGAGGGGGCCCAGATACGCAGTATTTT
>TRBJ2-2|TRBV6-2/TRBV6-3|TRBD1|few
CASSPRASGTGDTGELFF
TGTGCCAGCAGCCCGAGAGCCTCCGGGACAGGGGACACCGGGGAGCTGTTTTTT
>TRBJ1-1|TRBV6-6|-|-
CASSRAEAFF
TGTGCCAGCAGTCGCGCTGAAGCTTTCTTT
>TRBJ2-6|TRBV5-6|-|-
CASSLVTRFEGANVLTF
TGTGCCAGCAGCTTAGTAACCCGGTTCGAGGGGGCCAACGTCCTGACTTTC
>TRBJ1-3|TRBV6-1|TRBD1|-
CASSEAGQSGNTIYF
TGTGCCAGCAGTGAAGCGGGACAGAGCGGAAACACCATATATTTT
>TRBJ2-1|TRBV7-3|TRBD2|few
CASSLSGGGRNEQFF
TGTGCCAGCAGCCTCAGCGGGGGCGGGCGTAATGAGCAGTTCTTC
>TRBJ1-5|TRBV19|TRBD1|-
CASRKRQGANNQPQHF
TGTGCCAGTAGGAAACGACAGGGGGCTAACAATCAGCCCCAGCATTTT
>TRBJ2-5|TRBV19|-|-
CASSIGQGGFGTQYF
TGTGCCAGTAGTATAGGGCAGGGAGGTTTCGGGACCCAGTACTTC
>TRBJ1-4|TRBV14|-|-
CASSPANRAVGMSSEKLFF
TGTGCCAGCAGCCCAGCAAACAGGGCAGTCGGTATGTCATCTGAAAAACTGTTTTTT
>TRBJ1-2|TRBV3-1/TRBV3-2|TRBD1|-
CASSQGSTGRYGYTF
TGTGCCAGCAGCCAAGGTTCGACAGGGAGATATGGCTACACCTTC